Listed below are T cell receptor beta chains from one sample, sequenced in a study of cytomegalovirus exposure and HLA in healthy donors. The method was immunoSEQ multiplex PCR; TCRdb's version includes in-frame clones alone and lacks a portion of them. This table has under 110,000 clones, 88% appearing once. Sequencing input: PBMCs. The receptors were gathered from a woman between 18 and 30 years old in good health and CMV-seropositive. The CDR3 runs from the conserved cysteine through the conserved F or W. The D gene is left open where the match is weak. Where a row states a size, it is once, few, many or the class of an expanded clone; other rows omit it.

CDR3	DNA	D	V	J	size
CASSLSPGQGVTGELFF	TGTGCCAGCAGTTTAAGTCCAGGGCAGGGGGTTACCGGGGAGCTGTTTTTT	TRBD1	TRBV27	TRBJ2-2	NA
CASSPRNRGESSPQHF	TGTGCCAGCAGCCCTAGGAACAGGGGGGAAAGTTCGCCCCAGCATTTT	TRBD1	TRBV7-2	TRBJ1-5	NA
CASSLRTGGSETQYF	TGTGCCAGCAGTTTACGGACAGGGGGCTCGGAGACCCAGTACTTC	TRBD1	TRBV6-1	TRBJ2-5	NA
CASSQDDRGTNEKLFF	TGCGCCAGCAGCCAAGATGACAGGGGGACTAATGAAAAACTGTTTTTT	TRBD1	TRBV4-1	TRBJ1-4	NA
CASSYSTPGLNSPLHF	TGTGCCAGCAGTTACTCGACTCCAGGGCTCAATTCACCCCTCCACTTT	NA	TRBV6-5	TRBJ1-6	once
CASSFAGAPVADTQYF	TGTGCCAGCAGCTTTGCGGGGGCCCCTGTAGCCGATACGCAGTATTTT	NA	TRBV11-2	TRBJ2-3	NA
CASSPSTGGVTEAFF	TGTGCCAGCAGTCCATCTACAGGGGGAGTCACTGAAGCTTTCTTT	TRBD1	TRBV6-5	TRBJ1-1	NA
CASNKSGSTNTGELFF	TGTGCCAGCAACAAAAGCGGCAGCACGAACACCGGGGAGCTGTTTTTT	NA	TRBV28	TRBJ2-2	NA
CASSPGTGHRQPQHF	TGTGCCAGCAGCCCCGGGACAGGGCATCGTCAGCCCCAGCATTTT	TRBD1	TRBV9	TRBJ1-5	NA
CASSVGGGVDIQYF	TGTGCCAGCAGCGTAGGAGGGGGAGTGGACATTCAGTACTTC	NA	TRBV9	TRBJ2-4	NA
CASSLGDQETQYF	TGTGCCAGCAGCTTGGGAGATCAAGAGACCCAGTACTTC	NA	TRBV7-6	TRBJ2-5	NA
CASSPGTGRNEKLFF	TGTGCCAGCAGTCCCGGGACAGGGCGTAATGAAAAACTGTTTTTT	TRBD1	TRBV28	TRBJ1-4	NA
CASFGRTSGSTDTQYF	TGTGCCAGTTTTGGTCGGACTAGCGGTAGCACAGATACGCAGTATTTT	TRBD2	TRBV28	TRBJ2-3	NA
CASRETGGLRGYTF	TGTGCCAGCAGGGAGACAGGGGGCTTGAGAGGCTACACCTTC	TRBD1	TRBV7-2	TRBJ1-2	few
CASSQLRGLSNQPQHF	TGTGCCAGCAGCCAACTCAGGGGGCTTAGCAATCAGCCCCAGCATTTT	TRBD1	TRBV4-2	TRBJ1-5	NA
CASSHGQGTSNSPLHF	TGCGCCAGCAGCCACGGACAGGGTACAAGTAATTCACCCCTCCACTTT	TRBD1	TRBV5-1	TRBJ1-6	NA
CASSRTSEGDTQYF	TGTGCCAGCAGCCGTACCTCTGAGGGAGATACGCAGTATTTT	NA	TRBV11-3	TRBJ2-3	NA
CASSQGGYTEAFF	TGCGCCAGCAGCCAAGGGGGCTACACTGAAGCTTTCTTT	NA	TRBV4-3	TRBJ1-1	NA
CASSPRQGSSQETQYF	TGTGCCAGCTCACCAAGACAGGGGAGCTCTCAAGAGACCCAGTACTTC	TRBD1	TRBV18	TRBJ2-5	NA
CASSQTRGIAFF	TGTGCCAGCAGCCAAACCAGGGGGATAGCTTTCTTT	TRBD1	TRBV7-9	TRBJ1-1	once
CAIRGGTGNEKLFF	TGTGCCATCAGGGGAGGGACAGGAAATGAAAAACTGTTTTTT	TRBD1	TRBV10-3	TRBJ1-4	NA
CASSFAGTRAQETQYF	TGTGCCAGCAGCTTTGCCGGGACTAGAGCCCAAGAGACCCAGTACTTC	TRBD2	TRBV7-9	TRBJ2-5	few
CASSLGISGGVTGELFF	TGTGCCAGCAGCTTAGGTATTAGCGGGGGTGTCACCGGGGAGCTGTTTTTT	TRBD2	TRBV7-6	TRBJ2-2	NA
CASSQEFARGGTGELFF	TGCGCCAGCAGCCAAGAATTCGCCAGGGGAGGGACCGGGGAGCTGTTTTTT	NA	TRBV4-1	TRBJ2-2	NA
CASSGGQGSDQPQHF	TGTGCCAGCAGTGGGGGACAGGGGAGCGATCAGCCCCAGCATTTT	TRBD1	TRBV6-6	TRBJ1-5	NA
CASRGGEKLFF	TGTGCCAGCAGGGGGGGTGAAAAACTGTTTTTT	NA	TRBV2	TRBJ1-4	NA
CASSLPDSINGYTF	TGTGCCAGCAGCTTGCCGGACAGCATAAATGGCTACACCTTC	NA	TRBV5-5	TRBJ1-2	NA
CASSQDRRVSPTDTQYF	TGCGCCAGCAGCCAAGATAGGAGGGTTTCACCCACAGATACGCAGTATTTT	NA	TRBV4-1	TRBJ2-3	NA
CASSELAGYTDTQYF	TGTGCCAGCAGTGAACTAGCGGGGTACACAGATACGCAGTATTTT	TRBD2	TRBV6-4	TRBJ2-3	NA
CASSGTSGNTIYF	TGTGCCAGCTCCGGGACATCAGGAAACACCATATATTTT	NA	TRBV10-3	TRBJ1-3	NA
CASSQVRGRGANVLTF	TGCGCCAGCAGCCAAGTGAGGGGGCGTGGGGCCAACGTCCTGACTTTC	TRBD1	TRBV4-1	TRBJ2-6	NA
CASISAAQATQYF	TGTGCCAGCATATCCGCTGCACAGGCGACGCAGTATTTT	NA	TRBV2	TRBJ2-3	NA
CASSLSGSNQPQHF	TGTGCCAGCAGTTTATCAGGATCCAATCAGCCCCAGCATTTT	NA	TRBV28	TRBJ1-5	NA
CASRGPRGTGELFF	TGTGCCAGTAGGGGCCCTAGGGGCACCGGGGAGCTGTTTTTT	NA	TRBV19	TRBJ2-2	NA
CASSYSKERNEQFF	TGTGCCAGCAGTTACTCGAAGGAGAGGAATGAGCAGTTCTTC	NA	TRBV6-7	TRBJ2-1	NA
CASSIDQGLAKNIQYF	TGTGCCAGTAGTATTGACCAGGGATTAGCCAAAAACATTCAGTACTTC	NA	TRBV19	TRBJ2-4	NA
CASSLGAGSLRSPLHF	TGTGCCAGCAGTTTAGGGGCAGGCTCCCTCCGGTCACCCCTCCACTTT	NA	TRBV28	TRBJ1-6	NA
CASSPGTGNREQFF	TGTGCCAGCTCTCCCGGGACAGGGAATCGTGAGCAGTTCTTC	TRBD1	TRBV18	TRBJ2-1	NA
CASSFVLRQYSNQPQHF	TGTGCCAGCAGTTTTGTATTACGACAATATAGCAATCAGCCCCAGCATTTT	NA	TRBV28	TRBJ1-5	NA
CASSEFRTPSGANVLTF	TGTGCCAGCAGTGAATTCAGGACTCCCTCTGGGGCCAACGTCCTGACTTTC	NA	TRBV2	TRBJ2-6	NA
CASSLYRTGDEKLFF	TGTGCCAGCAGCTTATATCGGACAGGGGATGAAAAACTGTTTTTT	TRBD1	TRBV7-9	TRBJ1-4	few
CASSQDVRGQGDYGYTF	TGTGCCAGCAGCCAAGACGTCAGGGGGCAGGGAGACTATGGCTACACCTTC	TRBD1	TRBV4-2	TRBJ1-2	NA
CASSYDRGGGNQPQHF	TGTGCCAGCAGCTACGACAGGGGGGGCGGCAATCAGCCCCAGCATTTT	TRBD1	TRBV7-8	TRBJ1-5	NA
CASRPTGDTEAFF	TGCGCCAGCAGACCGACAGGGGACACTGAAGCTTTCTTT	TRBD1	TRBV10-2	TRBJ1-1	NA
CASSPTGGAGNTIYF	TGCGCCAGCAGCCCGACAGGGGGCGCCGGAAACACCATATATTTT	TRBD1	TRBV5-1	TRBJ1-3	once
CASSLMGTGNGQPQHF	TGTGCCAGCAGCTTAATGGGGACAGGGAACGGGCAGCCCCAGCATTTT	TRBD1	TRBV7-2	TRBJ1-5	once
CASSLWGGTNIQYF	TGTGCCAGCAGCTTATGGGGGGGGACGAACATTCAGTACTTC	TRBD2	TRBV7-2	TRBJ2-4	once
CASSWQGNQPQHF	TGTGCCAGCAGTTGGCAGGGCAATCAGCCCCAGCATTTT	NA	TRBV6-1	TRBJ1-5	few
CASSAQGDNINTGELFF	TGTGCCAGCAGCGCCCAAGGGGACAACATCAACACCGGGGAGCTGTTTTTT	NA	TRBV11-3	TRBJ2-2	NA
CASSFGGLNTGELFF	TGTGCCAGCAGCTTCGGGGGACTCAACACCGGGGAGCTGTTTTTT	NA	TRBV7-2	TRBJ2-2	NA
CASSSSPTSRETQYF	TGTGCCAGCAGTTCCTCCCCCACTAGTAGAGAGACCCAGTACTTC	NA	TRBV27	TRBJ2-5	NA
CASSLGGQISGNTIYF	TGTGCCAGCAGCTTGGGCGGACAGATCTCTGGAAACACCATATATTTT	NA	TRBV5-8	TRBJ1-3	NA